This record concerns one TCR beta chain sequence. Its antigen is unknown. Treatment described: around 19 received Ad26.COV2.S at low or high dose, single or two shots; about 5 received placebo; per-sample allocation not given. At day 63 after the first vaccine or placebo injection, samples were drawn. The sample came from a Boston adult aged 18-55 years. Generated by immunoSEQ multiplex PCR, the TCRdb table keeps only in-frame clones and is missing some. The table includes about 250,000 clones, around 90% detected once. The data stem from a study of Ad26.COV2.S vaccination and SARS-CoV-2 variants. Study-level background: Sample donor was a member of the COV1001 Ad26.COV2.S trial arm.

Study results and limitations: Reported findings describe substantial breadth in spike-specific CD8+ and CD4+ T cell responses following vaccination. Breadth measured for non-spike TCRs was similar across vaccine and placebo recipients.

The sequence was obtained from a person between 18 and 60 years old who received the Ad26.COV2.S COVID-19 vaccine or a placebo. The material was peripheral blood, obtained in a trial of Ad26.COV2.S vaccine versus placebo.

The CDR3 region is CASRRPGQGANEAFF. The CDR3 DNA reads TGTGCCAGCAGGCGCCCTGGACAGGGGGCCAATGAAGCTTTCTTT. The J gene is TRBJ1-1, the V gene TRBV11-2, with 11 bases lining up with TRBD1. Germline V lookup: CDR1 SGHAT, CDR2 FQNNGV. V was pared by 6 bases and J by 7 bases, with 10 bases of the junction left unmatched. CDR3 length equals 15 residues.